The present TCR beta chain was sequenced within a study of T-cell memory formation after mild COVID-19. With constant-segment primers, 5'RACE yielded cDNA libraries of TCR alpha and TCR beta that carried sample barcodes and UMIs. TCRdb processed the 5' RACE reads anew with MiXCR; each CDR3 protein has one entry. The sample carries 550,000 to 600,000 distinct CDR3 sequences, roughly 22% recorded once. In its sample, this clonotype was seen a few times. The CDR3 sequence is 16 residues long. Germline values: CDR1 KGHDR, CDR2 SFDVKD. V trimming: 3 bases; J trimming: 9 bases; junction bases outside the gene matches: 11.

The chain joins TRBV24-1 to TRBJ2-1, with 9 positions matching TRBD2. This TCR was sampled from an adult woman who had mild COVID-19 (a few samples of this study predate the infection). Cell type and time point are not known. The sequenced material came from PBMCs or a T cell subset sorted from them (not recorded which). CDR3 in amino acids: CATSDPGLAPSGEQFF. CDR3 sequence (DNA): TGTGCCACCAGTGATCCTGGACTAGCGCCTTCGGGTGAGCAGTTCTTC.